This TCR beta chain was sequenced during a study of cytomegalovirus exposure and HLA in healthy donors. The PCR ran on 60 Vbeta and 13 Jbeta primers. Profiling relied on immunoSEQ multiplex PCR, and the TCRdb table lists in-frame clones only, not all of them. This sample carries approximately 150,000 clones, roughly four fifths of them seen once, and the ten largest clones take about 1%. From germline, CDR1 is SQVTM and CDR2 ANQGSEA. V dropped 5 bases and J dropped 14; count of bases not matched to a gene: 12. The length of the CDR3 is 14 residues. This sequence joins TRBV29-1 and TRBJ2-1, with 13 positions matching TRBD2. The sample comprised PBMCs. This clonotype was sampled from a woman aged 40 to 50 in good health and CMV-seronegative. The CDR3 region is CSVSGLAGAVREFF. The CDR3 coding sequence is TGCAGCGTTTCCGGACTAGCGGGAGCCGTCAGGGAGTTCTTC.